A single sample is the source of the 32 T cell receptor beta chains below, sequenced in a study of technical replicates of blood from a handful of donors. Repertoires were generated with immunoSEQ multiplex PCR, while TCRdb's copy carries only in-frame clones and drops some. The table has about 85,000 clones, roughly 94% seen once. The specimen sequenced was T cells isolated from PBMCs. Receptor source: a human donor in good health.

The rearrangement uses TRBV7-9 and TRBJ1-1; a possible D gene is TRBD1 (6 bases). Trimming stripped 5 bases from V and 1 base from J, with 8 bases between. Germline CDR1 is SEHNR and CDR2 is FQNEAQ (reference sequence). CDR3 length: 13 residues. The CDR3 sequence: CASSQTGNTEAFF. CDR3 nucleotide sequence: TGTGCCAGCAGCCAGACAGGGAACACTGAAGCTTTCTTT.

The chain's CDR3 is CAWSVAISGELFF. The DNA for the CDR3 is TGTGCCTGGAGTGTCGCGATCTCCGGGGAGCTGTTTTTT. The chain uses TRBV30 and TRBJ2-2; no clear D. Trimming shortened V by 0 bases and J by 6 bases, and 8 bases separated the two germline ends. This CDR3 comprises 13 residues. Germline CDR1 is GTSNPN and CDR2 is SVGIG (reference sequence).

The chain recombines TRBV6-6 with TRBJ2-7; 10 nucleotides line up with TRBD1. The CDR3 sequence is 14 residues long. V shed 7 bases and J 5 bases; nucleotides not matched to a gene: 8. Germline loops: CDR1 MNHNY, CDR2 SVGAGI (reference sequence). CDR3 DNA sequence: TGTGCCAGCAACGCGGGACAGGGGCGCCACGAGCAGTACTTC. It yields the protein CASNAGQGRHEQYF.

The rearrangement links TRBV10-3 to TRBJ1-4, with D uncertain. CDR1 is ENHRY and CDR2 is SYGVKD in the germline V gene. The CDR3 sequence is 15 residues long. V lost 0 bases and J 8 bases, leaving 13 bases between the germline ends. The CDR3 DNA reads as TGTGCCATCAGTGAGTCTAAGGAACTGGGCGAAAAACTGTTTTTT. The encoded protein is CAISESKELGEKLFF.

DNA of the CDR3: TGTGCCAGCACAAGGAGCCTAGCGGGAGTAGATACGCAGTATTTT. Translated, it gives CASTRSLAGVDTQYF. The chain is built from TRBV6-1 and TRBJ2-3; the match to TRBD2 covers 10 bases. The CDR3 sequence is 15 residues long. V shed 7 bases, J shed 5 bases, and the junction held 9 bases outside the gene matches. The germline CDR1 and CDR2 sequences are MNHNS and SASEGT.

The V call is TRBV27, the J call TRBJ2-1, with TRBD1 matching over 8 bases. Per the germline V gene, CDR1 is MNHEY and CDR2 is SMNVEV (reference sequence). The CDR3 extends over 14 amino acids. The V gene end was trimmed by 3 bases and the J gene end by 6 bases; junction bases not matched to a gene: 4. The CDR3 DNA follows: TGTGCCAGCAGTTTTTGGGGGACAGGCAATGAGCAGTTCTTC. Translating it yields CASSFWGTGNEQFF.

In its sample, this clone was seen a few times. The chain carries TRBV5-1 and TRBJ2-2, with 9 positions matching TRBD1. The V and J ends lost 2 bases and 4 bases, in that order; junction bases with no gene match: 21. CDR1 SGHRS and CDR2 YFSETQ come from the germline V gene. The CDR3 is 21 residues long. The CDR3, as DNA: TGCGCCAGCAGCTTTTCTCTAACCGGGACAGGGATACGCGCGGGCACCGGGGAGCTGTTTTTT. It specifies CASSFSLTGTGIRAGTGELFF.

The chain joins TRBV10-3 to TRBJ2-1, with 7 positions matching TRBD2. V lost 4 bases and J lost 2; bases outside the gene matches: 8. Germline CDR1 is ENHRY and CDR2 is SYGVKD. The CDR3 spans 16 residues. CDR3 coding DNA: TGTGCCATCAGTGGGTTGGGGGGAGGGGCCTACAATGAGCAGTTCTTC. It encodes CAISGLGGGAYNEQFF.

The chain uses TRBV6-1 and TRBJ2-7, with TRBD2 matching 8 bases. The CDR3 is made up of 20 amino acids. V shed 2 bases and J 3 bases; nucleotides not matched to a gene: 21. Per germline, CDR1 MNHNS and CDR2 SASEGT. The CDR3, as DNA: TGTGCCAGCAGTGAAAGGGGGGGGCTAGCGGGTAAAAGTAAGTTCTACGAGCAGTACTTC. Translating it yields CASSERGGLAGKSKFYEQYF.

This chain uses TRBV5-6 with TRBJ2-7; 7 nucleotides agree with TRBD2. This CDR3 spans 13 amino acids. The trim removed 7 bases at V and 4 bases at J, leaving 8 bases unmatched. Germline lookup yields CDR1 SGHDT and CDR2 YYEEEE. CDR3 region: CASAWGGKYEQYF. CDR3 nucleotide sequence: TGTGCCAGCGCATGGGGGGGAAAGTACGAGCAGTACTTC.

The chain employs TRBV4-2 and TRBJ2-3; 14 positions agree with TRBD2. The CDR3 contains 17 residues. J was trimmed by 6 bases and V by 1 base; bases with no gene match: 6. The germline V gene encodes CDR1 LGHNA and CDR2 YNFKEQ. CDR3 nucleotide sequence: TGTGCCAGCAGCCAAGCCGAGGGACTAGCGGGAGAGGATACGCAGTATTTT. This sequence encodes CASSQAEGLAGEDTQYF.

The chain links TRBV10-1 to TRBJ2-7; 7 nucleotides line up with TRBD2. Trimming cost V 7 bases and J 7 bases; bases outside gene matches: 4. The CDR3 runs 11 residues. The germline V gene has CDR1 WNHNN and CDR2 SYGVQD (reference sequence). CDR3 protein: CASNNGGEQYF. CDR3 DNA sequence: TGCGCCAGCAACAACGGGGGGGAGCAGTACTTC.

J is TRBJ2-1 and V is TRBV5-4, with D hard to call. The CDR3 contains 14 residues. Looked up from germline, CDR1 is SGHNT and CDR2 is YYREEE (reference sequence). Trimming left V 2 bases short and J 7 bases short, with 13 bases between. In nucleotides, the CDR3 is TGTGCCAGCAGCTTTGTGGTCGGGTCTAATGAGCAGTTCTTC. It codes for CASSFVVGSNEQFF.

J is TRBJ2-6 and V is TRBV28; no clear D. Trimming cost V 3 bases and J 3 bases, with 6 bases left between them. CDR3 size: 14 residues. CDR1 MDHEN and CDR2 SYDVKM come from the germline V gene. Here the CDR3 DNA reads TGTGCCAGCAGTTTTTCCGGTGGGGCCAACGTCCTGACTTTC. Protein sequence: CASSFSGGANVLTF.

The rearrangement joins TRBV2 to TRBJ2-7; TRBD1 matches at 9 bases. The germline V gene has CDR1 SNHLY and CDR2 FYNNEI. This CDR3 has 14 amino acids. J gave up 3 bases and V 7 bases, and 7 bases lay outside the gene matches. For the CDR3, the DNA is TGTGCCAGCACCCCAGGGACAGGGAGCTACGAGCAGTACTTC. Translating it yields CASTPGTGSYEQYF. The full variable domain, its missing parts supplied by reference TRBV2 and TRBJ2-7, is EPEVTQTPSHQVTQMGQEVILRCVPISNHLYFYWYRQILGQKVEFLVSFYNNEISEKSEIFDDQFSVERPDGSNFTLKIRSTKLEDSAMYFCASTPGTGSYEQYFGPGTRLTVT.

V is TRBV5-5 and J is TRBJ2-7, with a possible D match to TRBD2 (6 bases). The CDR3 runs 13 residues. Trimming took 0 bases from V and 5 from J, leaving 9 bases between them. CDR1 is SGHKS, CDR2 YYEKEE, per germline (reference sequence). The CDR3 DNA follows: TGTGCCAGCAGCTTGGAGGGACTTAACGAGCAGTACTTC. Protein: CASSLEGLNEQYF.

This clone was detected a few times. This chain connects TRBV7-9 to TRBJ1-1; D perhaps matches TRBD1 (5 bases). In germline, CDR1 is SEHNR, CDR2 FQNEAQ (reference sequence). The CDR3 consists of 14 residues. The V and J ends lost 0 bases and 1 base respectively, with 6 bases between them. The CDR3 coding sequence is TGTGCCAGCAGCTTAGCGGGGGGGAACACTGAAGCTTTCTTT. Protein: CASSLAGGNTEAFF.

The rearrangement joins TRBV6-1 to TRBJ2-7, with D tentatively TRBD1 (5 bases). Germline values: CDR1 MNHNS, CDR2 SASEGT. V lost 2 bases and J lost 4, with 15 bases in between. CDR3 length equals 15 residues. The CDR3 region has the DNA TGTGCCAGCAGTGAATCCCAGGGAACGATTTACGAGCAGTACTTC. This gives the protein CASSESQGTIYEQYF.

CDR3 sequence reads: CASSQMAGFSGELFF. As DNA, the CDR3 is TGTGCCAGCAGCCAAATGGCGGGTTTCTCCGGGGAGCTGTTTTTT. This chain uses TRBV6-5 with TRBJ2-2; the D gene is possibly TRBD2 (5 bases). The germline V gene encodes CDR1 MNHEY and CDR2 SVGAGI. Deletions cut 6 bases from V and 6 bases from J, with 17 bases between. This CDR3 is 15 amino acids long.

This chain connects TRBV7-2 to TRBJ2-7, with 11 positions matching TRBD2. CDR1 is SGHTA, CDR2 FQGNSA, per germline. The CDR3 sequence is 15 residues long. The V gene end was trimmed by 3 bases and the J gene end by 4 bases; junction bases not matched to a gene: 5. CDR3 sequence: CASSLVTSGKYEQYF. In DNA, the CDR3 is TGTGCCAGCAGCTTGGTGACTAGCGGGAAGTACGAGCAGTACTTC.

In DNA form, the CDR3 reads TGCGCCAGCAGCCGGGACAGGGCGGAGACCCAGTACTTC. It is translated as CASSRDRAETQYF. V usage is TRBV5-1 and J usage is TRBJ2-5, with 9 bases fitting TRBD1. The CDR3 totals 13 residues. CDR1 and CDR2 (germline): SGHRS, YFSETQ. The V gene end was trimmed by 4 bases and the J gene end by 5 bases; junction bases not matched to a gene: 3.

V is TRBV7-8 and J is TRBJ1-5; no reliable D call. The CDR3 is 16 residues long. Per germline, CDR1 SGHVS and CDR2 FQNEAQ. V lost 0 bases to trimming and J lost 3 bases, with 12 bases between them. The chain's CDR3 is CASSLASFEVNQPQHF. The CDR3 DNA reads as TGTGCCAGCAGCTTAGCGTCGTTTGAGGTCAATCAGCCCCAGCATTTT.

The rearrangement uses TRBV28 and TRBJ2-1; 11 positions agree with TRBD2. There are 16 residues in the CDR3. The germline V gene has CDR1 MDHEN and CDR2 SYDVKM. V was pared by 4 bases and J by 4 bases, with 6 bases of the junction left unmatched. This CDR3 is CASSSRSGRGYNEQFF. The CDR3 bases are TGTGCCAGCAGTTCCCGTAGCGGGAGGGGTTACAATGAGCAGTTCTTC.

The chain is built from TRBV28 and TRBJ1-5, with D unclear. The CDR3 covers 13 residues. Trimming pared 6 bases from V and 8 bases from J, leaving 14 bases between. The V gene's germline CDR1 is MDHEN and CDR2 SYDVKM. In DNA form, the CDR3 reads TGTGCCAGCAGCGGCGGCCAGCCGGAGCCCCAGCATTTT. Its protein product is CASSGGQPEPQHF.

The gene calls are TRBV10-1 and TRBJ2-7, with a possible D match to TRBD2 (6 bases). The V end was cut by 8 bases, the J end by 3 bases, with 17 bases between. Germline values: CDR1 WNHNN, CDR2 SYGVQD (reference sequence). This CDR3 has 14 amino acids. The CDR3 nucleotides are TGCGCCAGCGCCGCATCGTTAGCGGACTACGAGCAGTACTTC. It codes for CASAASLADYEQYF.

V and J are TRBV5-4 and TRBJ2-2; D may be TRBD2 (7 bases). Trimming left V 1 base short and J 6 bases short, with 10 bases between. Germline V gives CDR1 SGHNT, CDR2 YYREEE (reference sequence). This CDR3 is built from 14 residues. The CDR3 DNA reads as TGTGCCAGCAGCTTGAGGGAGGGGGCCGGGGAGCTGTTTTTT. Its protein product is CASSLREGAGELFF.

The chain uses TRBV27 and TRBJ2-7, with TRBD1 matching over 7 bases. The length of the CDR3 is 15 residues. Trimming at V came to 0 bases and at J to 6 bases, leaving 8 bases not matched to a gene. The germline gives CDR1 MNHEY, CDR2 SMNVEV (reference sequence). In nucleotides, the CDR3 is TGTGCCAGCAGTTTATCTGAGACAGGGACAGTCGAGCAGTACTTC. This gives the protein CASSLSETGTVEQYF.

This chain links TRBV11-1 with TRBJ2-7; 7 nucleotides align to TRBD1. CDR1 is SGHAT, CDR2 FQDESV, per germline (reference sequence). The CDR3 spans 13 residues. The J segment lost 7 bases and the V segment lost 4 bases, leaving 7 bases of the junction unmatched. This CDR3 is CASSSTGVAEQYF. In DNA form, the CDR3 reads TGTGCCAGCAGCTCAACAGGGGTTGCTGAGCAGTACTTC.

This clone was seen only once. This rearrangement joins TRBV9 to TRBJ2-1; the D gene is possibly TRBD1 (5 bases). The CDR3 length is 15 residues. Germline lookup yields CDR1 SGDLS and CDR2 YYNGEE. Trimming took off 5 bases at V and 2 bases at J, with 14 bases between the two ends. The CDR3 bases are TGTGCCAGCAGGGCAGGGATAGGGCCCTACAATGAGCAGTTCTTC. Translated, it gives CASRAGIGPYNEQFF.

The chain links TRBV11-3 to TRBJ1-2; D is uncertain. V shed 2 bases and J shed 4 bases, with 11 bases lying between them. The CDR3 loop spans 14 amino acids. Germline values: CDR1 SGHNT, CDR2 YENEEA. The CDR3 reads CASSLSDGAYGYTF. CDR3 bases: TGTGCCAGCAGCTTAAGTGACGGAGCCTATGGCTACACCTTC.

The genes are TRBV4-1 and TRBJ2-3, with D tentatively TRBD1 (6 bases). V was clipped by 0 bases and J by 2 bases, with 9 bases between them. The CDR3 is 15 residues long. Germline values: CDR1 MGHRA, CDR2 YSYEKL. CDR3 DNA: TGCGCCAGCAGCCAAGATGGACAGTTCACAGATACGCAGTATTTT. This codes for CASSQDGQFTDTQYF.

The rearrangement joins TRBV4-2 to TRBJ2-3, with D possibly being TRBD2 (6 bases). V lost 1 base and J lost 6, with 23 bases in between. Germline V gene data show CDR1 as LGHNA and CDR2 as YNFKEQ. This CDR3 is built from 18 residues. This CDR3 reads CASSQVLRPGTSEDTQYF. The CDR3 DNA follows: TGTGCCAGCAGCCAAGTGCTACGACCCGGGACTTCAGAGGATACGCAGTATTTT.